What follows are 18 T cell receptor beta chains derived from one specimen sequenced in a study of T cell changes during pregnancy in multiple sclerosis. TCRdb keeps only in-frame clones here, not all; method: immunoSEQ multiplex PCR. This sample has roughly 100,000 clones; roughly nine tenths occur once, and the top ten carry less than 4%. The sample here was peripheral blood, taken after pregnancy. These receptors originate from a female donor with multiple sclerosis, enrolled in a pregnancy study.

The chain uses TRBV15 and TRBJ1-5; TRBD1 matches 8 bases. CDR1 LNHNV and CDR2 YYDKDF come from the germline V gene (reference sequence). Losses at the gene ends were 2 bases for V and 5 bases for J; bases not matched to a gene: 5. This CDR3 spans 15 amino acids. CDR3 sequence reads: CATSRPGGDHQPQHF. The CDR3 region has the DNA TGTGCCACCAGCAGACCAGGGGGCGATCATCAGCCCCAGCATTTT. Variable domain in full (rest from reference TRBV15 and TRBJ1-5): DAMVIQNPRYQVTQFGKPVTLSCSQTLNHNVMYWYQQKSSQAPKLLFHYYDKDFNNEADTPDNFQSRRPNTSFCFLDIRSPGLGDTAMYLCATSRPGGDHQPQHFGDGTRLSIL.

For the CDR3, the DNA is TGTGCCAGTAGTAGGGGGGGGAGCATTAGGGAGACCCAGTACTTC. The encoded protein is CASSRGGSIRETQYF. This sequence joins TRBV19 and TRBJ2-5, with 7 bases lining up with TRBD2. J lost 5 bases, V lost 4 bases, and 10 bases had no gene match. This CDR3 contains 15 residues. Germline values: CDR1 LNHDA, CDR2 SQIVND (reference sequence).

The J gene is TRBJ2-7, the V gene TRBV7-8; D unresolved. The V and J ends lost 5 bases and 5 bases respectively, with 10 bases between them. Germline lookup yields CDR1 SGHVS and CDR2 FQNEAQ. The CDR3 sequence is 12 residues long. The CDR3: CASSTYSHEQYF. CDR3 bases: TGTGCCAGCAGCACTTACAGTCACGAGCAGTACTTC.

The gene calls are TRBV11-2 and TRBJ2-5, with 13 bases that match TRBD2. After removal of 4 bases from V and 3 bases from J, the junction contained 5 bases not matched to a gene. In germline, CDR1 is SGHAT, CDR2 FQNNGV. This CDR3 has 16 residues. CDR3 in DNA: TGTGCCAGCAGCTCCTGGACTAGCGGGGGAAAAGAGACCCAGTACTTC. It specifies CASSSWTSGGKETQYF.

The chain combines TRBV7-3 with TRBJ2-3; 11 positions match TRBD2. The CDR3 covers 15 residues. J gave up 5 bases and V 5 bases, and 6 bases lay outside the gene matches. Germline assignment: CDR1 SGHTA and CDR2 FQGTGA. The CDR3 sequence: CASSPTSGGEDTQYF. In DNA form, the CDR3 reads TGTGCCAGCAGCCCCACTAGCGGGGGAGAAGATACGCAGTATTTT.

The chain recombines TRBV30 with TRBJ2-7; 8 positions match TRBD1. CDR1 is GTSNPN, CDR2 SVGIG, per germline (reference sequence). CDR3 length: 14 residues. After removal of 5 bases from V and 5 bases from J, the junction contained 11 bases not matched to a gene. CDR3 nucleotides: TGTGCCTGGGGGCCCGGGACAGGCGTCCACGAGCAGTACTTC. It specifies CAWGPGTGVHEQYF. Using reference TRBV30 and TRBJ2-7 for the parts outside the CDR3, the full variable domain is SQTIHQWPATLVQPVGSPLSLECTVEGTSNPNLYWYRQAAGRGLQLLFYSVGIGQISSEVPQNLSASRPQDRQFILSSKKLLLSDSGFYLCAWGPGTGVHEQYFGPGTRLTVT.

The chain uses TRBV18 and TRBJ1-1, with TRBD1 matching over 9 bases. Germline V lookup: CDR1 KGHSH, CDR2 LQKENI. With 3 bases clipped from V and 5 bases from J, the junction kept 4 bases outside the gene matches. The CDR3 totals 14 residues. The CDR3: CASSPGQGKTEAFF. CDR3 sequence (DNA): TGTGCCAGCTCACCCGGACAGGGGAAAACTGAAGCTTTCTTT.

This chain connects TRBV9 to TRBJ1-6; TRBD1 aligns across 10 bases. The CDR3 totals 15 residues. Germline trimming cut 0 bases from V and 10 bases from J; bases unmatched to any gene: 4. Germline V CDR1 and CDR2: SGDLS, YYNGEE. The CDR3 DNA is TGTGCCAGCAGCGTAGACGGGACAGGGGCCTCACCCCTCCACTTT. Its translation: CASSVDGTGASPLHF.

The rearrangement joins TRBV6-1 to TRBJ2-2; 9 bases are a match to TRBD1. Germline CDR1 reads MNHNS; CDR2 reads SASEGT. With V trimmed by 3 bases and J by 7 bases, 6 bases remained unmatched. This CDR3 comprises 15 residues. This CDR3 reads CASSEGTGGGGELFF. The CDR3 DNA reads TGTGCCAGCAGTGAGGGCACAGGGGGCGGCGGGGAGCTGTTTTTT.

The gene calls are TRBV6-6 and TRBJ1-6; 7 bases align to TRBD1. With 5 bases clipped from V and 7 bases from J, the junction kept 5 bases outside the gene matches. The CDR3 is 14 amino acids. The germline gives CDR1 MNHNY, CDR2 SVGAGI (reference sequence). The CDR3 DNA reads TGTGCCAGCAGTCCCCGGGACAGAAATTCACCCCTCCACTTT. This translates into CASSPRDRNSPLHF.

On this clone itself: The germline gene is not matched at one end of the junction; a read error may be the cause. This CDR3 is CASSYLPGQGFDGYTF. CDR3 in DNA: TGTGCCAGCAGTTATTTACCGGGACAGGGGTTTGATGGTTACACCTTC. V and J are TRBV6-6 and TRBJ1-2; 10 nucleotides agree with TRBD1. The CDR3 is made up of 16 amino acids. From germline, CDR1 is MNHNY and CDR2 SVGAGI (reference sequence).

V gene TRBV6-6 combines with J gene TRBJ1-3, with 7 bases fitting TRBD1. Per germline, CDR1 MNHNY and CDR2 SVGAGI (reference sequence). The CDR3 has 13 residues. CDR3 residues: CATKDRSGNTIYF. DNA for the CDR3: TGTGCGACCAAGGACAGGTCTGGAAACACCATATATTTT.

This chain joins TRBV6-5 and TRBJ2-2; possible D gene TRBD2, 5 bases. V was cut by 8 bases and J by 0 bases, with 7 bases left in between. The germline gives CDR1 MNHEY, CDR2 SVGAGI. The CDR3 totals 13 residues. CDR3 region: CASRLPNTGELFF. Here the CDR3 DNA reads TGTGCCAGCCGACTACCGAACACCGGGGAGCTGTTTTTT.

The chain combines TRBV5-1 with TRBJ1-1, with D hard to call. V was cut by 5 bases and J by 1 base, with 6 bases left in between. Germline V gene sequence: CDR1 SGHRS, CDR2 YFSETQ. The CDR3 contains 12 residues. The CDR3 region is CASRRGNTEAFF. The DNA of the CDR3 is TGCGCCAGCAGACGGGGGAACACTGAAGCTTTCTTT.

This rearrangement joins TRBV2 to TRBJ1-1, with D unresolved. The CDR3 sequence is 14 residues long. Trimming cost V 1 base and J 4 bases, with 10 bases left between them. Germline CDR1 and CDR2: SNHLY and FYNNEI. CDR3 residues: CASSEERLVTEAFF. The DNA of the CDR3 is TGTGCCAGCAGTGAAGAGAGGTTGGTCACTGAAGCTTTCTTT.

The J gene is TRBJ2-1, the V gene TRBV19, with 12 bases lining up with TRBD2. The junction had 9 bases not matched to a gene; V was cut back by 5 bases and J by 7 bases. Germline V gene sequence: CDR1 LNHDA, CDR2 SQIVND (reference sequence). The CDR3 has 16 amino acids. The CDR3 DNA reads TGTGCCAGTAGTTCGAGCCTAGCGGGGGGGCTTAATGAGCAGTTCTTC. It codes for CASSSSLAGGLNEQFF.

As concerns this clone: A junction end diverges from the germline sequence, so it may reflect a read error. The chain carries TRBV7-7 and TRBJ2-2, with a possible D match to TRBD1 (5 bases). From germline, CDR1 is SSHAT and CDR2 FNYEAQ (reference sequence). This CDR3 region has 16 residues. DNA of the CDR3: TGTGCTAGCAGCCCGGAGCTTGGCAGGGCCACCGGGGAGCTGTTTTTT. Translated: CASSPELGRATGELFF.

CDR3 region: CAWSHAGGGSNEKLFF. Written as DNA, the CDR3 is TGTGCCTGGAGCCACGCCGGGGGGGGCTCCAATGAAAAACTGTTTTTT. V usage is TRBV30 and J usage is TRBJ1-4; D may be TRBD1 (6 bases). The germline V gene encodes CDR1 GTSNPN and CDR2 SVGIG (reference sequence). Trimming took off 3 bases at V and 5 bases at J, with 19 bases between the two ends. This CDR3 region has 16 residues. The full variable domain, rest sourced from reference TRBV30 and TRBJ1-4, is SQTIHQWPATLVQPVGSPLSLECTVEGTSNPNLYWYRQAAGRGLQLLFYSVGIGQISSEVPQNLSASRPQDRQFILSSKKLLLSDSGFYLCAWSHAGGGSNEKLFFGSGTQLSVL.